Below, 22 T cell receptor beta chains from the same sample are listed, as sequenced in a study of cytomegalovirus exposure and HLA in healthy donors. PCR employed 60 Vbeta and 13 Jbeta primers. Data came from immunoSEQ multiplex PCR; TCRdb stores just in-frame clones and leaves some out. Of approximately 120,000 clones in the sample, 60% to 85% were seen once. Sequencing input: PBMCs. These receptors were collected from a middle-aged man in good health and CMV-seronegative.

This chain uses TRBV7-9 with TRBJ2-7; the match to TRBD2 covers 8 bases. The junction had 9 bases not matched to a gene; V was cut back by 4 bases and J by 4 bases. The CDR3 runs to 15 residues. CDR1 is SEHNR, CDR2 FQNEAQ, per germline (reference sequence). CDR3: CASSWVRSGSYEQYF. Here the CDR3 DNA reads TGTGCCAGCAGCTGGGTACGGAGCGGGAGTTACGAGCAGTACTTC.

The chain uses TRBV4-1 and TRBJ2-2; perhaps TRBD1 as D (5 bases). CDR1 is MGHRA and CDR2 is YSYEKL in the germline V gene. This CDR3 has 17 residues. The V and J ends lost 0 bases and 0 bases respectively, with 11 bases between them. The CDR3 here is CASSQEQAGSNTGELFF. The CDR3 DNA is TGCGCCAGCAGCCAAGAACAGGCAGGGTCGAACACCGGGGAGCTGTTTTTT.

The chain couples TRBV19 to TRBJ1-3; no clear D gene. Germline V gene lookup returns CDR1 LNHDA and CDR2 SQIVND (reference sequence). CDR3 length equals 16 residues. V shed 3 bases and J shed 0 bases, with 12 bases lying between them. In nucleotides, the CDR3 is TGTGCCAGTAGTATCGGTCCTTCGAGCTCTGGAAACACCATATATTTT. Translated: CASSIGPSSSGNTIYF. Combining the CDR3 with reference TRBV19 and TRBJ1-3 gives the whole variable domain DGGITQSPKYLFRKEGQNVTLSCEQNLNHDAMYWYRQDPGQGLRLIYYSQIVNDFQKGDIAEGYSVSREKKESFPLTVTSAQKNPTAFYLCASSIGPSSSGNTIYFGEGSWLTVV.

The V gene is TRBV5-4, the J gene TRBJ2-3; 10 positions agree with TRBD2. CDR3 size: 17 residues. The germline V gene has CDR1 SGHNT and CDR2 YYREEE (reference sequence). V shed 6 bases, J shed 5 bases, and the junction held 15 bases outside the gene matches. The CDR3 loop is CASTGRGLAGVEDTQYF. CDR3 sequence (DNA): TGTGCCAGCACCGGAAGGGGTCTAGCGGGGGTTGAAGATACGCAGTATTTT.

J is TRBJ1-3 and V is TRBV28; TRBD1 agrees at 11 bases. The J segment lost 7 bases and the V segment lost 9 bases, leaving 2 bases of the junction unmatched. CDR1 MDHEN and CDR2 SYDVKM come from the germline V gene. The CDR3 covers 12 residues. In nucleotides, the CDR3 is TGTGCCAGTGGGACAGGGGGGAACACCATATATTTT. It codes for CASGTGGNTIYF.

V and J are TRBV28 and TRBJ1-4; 11 bases map to TRBD1. The length of the CDR3 is 15 residues. Germline V gene sequence: CDR1 MDHEN, CDR2 SYDVKM. Trimming cost V 6 bases and J 7 bases; bases outside gene matches: 7. The CDR3 loop reads CASRPPDRGLEKLFF. The CDR3 nucleotides read TGTGCCAGCAGACCCCCGGACAGGGGGCTTGAAAAACTGTTTTTT. The full variable domain, rest sourced from reference TRBV28 and TRBJ1-4, is DVKVTQSSRYLVKRTGEKVFLECVQDMDHENMFWYRQDPGLGLRLIYFSYDVKMKEKGDIPEGYSVSREKKERFSLILESASTNQTSMYLCASRPPDRGLEKLFFGSGTQLSVL.

The rearrangement uses TRBV28 and TRBJ1-1; D remains unclear. The CDR3 contains 12 residues. V dropped 2 bases and J dropped 3 bases, with 4 bases sitting between them. CDR1 is MDHEN and CDR2 is SYDVKM in the germline V gene. As DNA, the CDR3 is TGTGCCAGCAGTTTAGTAGACACTGAAGCTTTCTTT. It is translated as CASSLVDTEAFF.

The genes are TRBV4-1 and TRBJ1-2, with D perhaps TRBD1 (5 bases). CDR3 length: 14 amino acids. CDR1 and CDR2 (germline): MGHRA, YSYEKL. V lost 0 bases, J lost 3 bases, and 8 bases lay in between. The CDR3 here is CASSQDPRDYGYTF. In DNA form, the CDR3 reads TGCGCCAGCAGCCAAGATCCCAGGGACTATGGCTACACCTTC.

The chain couples TRBV6-1 to TRBJ1-6, with 7 bases that match TRBD1. After removal of 2 bases from V and 8 bases from J, the junction contained 3 bases not matched to a gene. CDR3 length: 14 residues. The germline V gene has CDR1 MNHNS and CDR2 SASEGT. The CDR3 region has the DNA TGTGCCAGCAGTGAAAAGGGGGCGGATTCACCCCTCCACTTT. Translated, it gives CASSEKGADSPLHF.

V is TRBV19 and J is TRBJ2-5; 7 bases map to TRBD2. In germline, CDR1 is LNHDA, CDR2 SQIVND (reference sequence). Germline trimming cut 3 bases from V and 5 bases from J; bases unmatched to any gene: 12. CDR3 length equals 16 residues. CDR3 coding DNA: TGTGCCAGTAGTATGAGCGGCGGGGGTATCGTTGAGACCCAGTACTTC. Its translation: CASSMSGGGIVETQYF. Together with reference TRBV19 and TRBJ2-5, the CDR3 gives the full variable domain: DGGITQSPKYLFRKEGQNVTLSCEQNLNHDAMYWYRQDPGQGLRLIYYSQIVNDFQKGDIAEGYSVSREKKESFPLTVTSAQKNPTAFYLCASSMSGGGIVETQYFGPGTRLLVL.

The V call is TRBV5-1, the J call TRBJ2-6; D may be TRBD1 (5 bases). The germline V and J ends were trimmed by 4 bases and 2 bases, with 10 bases remaining between them. In germline, CDR1 is SGHRS, CDR2 YFSETQ. The CDR3 contains 15 residues. The CDR3 DNA reads TGCGCCAGCAGCGGGTGGGGCGCTGGGGCCAACGTCCTGACTTTC. Translated: CASSGWGAGANVLTF. Based on the CDR3 plus reference TRBV5-1 and TRBJ2-6, the full variable domain is KAGVTQTPRYLIKTRGQQVTLSCSPISGHRSVSWYQQTPGQGLQFLFEYFSETQRNKGNFPGRFSGRQFSNSRSEMNVSTLELGDSALYLCASSGWGAGANVLTFGAGSRLTVL.

This clone was found a few times. The gene calls are TRBV14 and TRBJ2-5; TRBD2 agrees at 7 bases. CDR1 is SGHDN and CDR2 is FVKESK in the germline V gene. There are 16 residues in the CDR3. Losses at the gene ends were 1 base for V and 5 bases for J; bases not matched to a gene: 10. CDR3 DNA sequence: TGTGCCAGCAGCCAAGTTCAGGGAGGGTTCGTGGAGACCCAGTACTTC. Its protein is CASSQVQGGFVETQYF.

The genes are TRBV10-3 and TRBJ1-1; 7 positions match TRBD1. CDR1 is ENHRY and CDR2 is SYGVKD in the germline V gene. The J segment lost 0 bases and the V segment lost 6 bases, leaving 4 bases of the junction unmatched. The CDR3 length is 14 residues. The CDR3 DNA sequence: TGTGCCATCAGCGCTAGGGGGCTGAACACTGAAGCTTTCTTT. Encoded protein: CAISARGLNTEAFF.

The chain links TRBV5-1 to TRBJ2-1; the match to TRBD2 covers 7 bases. The CDR3 length is 16 residues. The V gene end was trimmed by 4 bases and the J gene end by 4 bases; junction bases not matched to a gene: 11. Germline V gene data show CDR1 as SGHRS and CDR2 as YFSETQ. Written as DNA, the CDR3 is TGCGCCAGCAGCGGGGGGGGACTAAAGAATTACAATGAGCAGTTCTTC. Its translation: CASSGGGLKNYNEQFF.

The chain links TRBV6-6 to TRBJ2-7; D might be TRBD1 (5 bases). The germline V gene encodes CDR1 MNHNY and CDR2 SVGAGI (reference sequence). The V gene lost 7 bases and the J gene lost 3 bases, with 19 bases spanning the gap. The CDR3 is 15 residues long. CDR3 protein: CASMGPDRNSYEQYF. CDR3 nucleotides: TGTGCCAGCATGGGGCCCGACAGAAACAGCTACGAGCAGTACTTC.

The rearrangement uses TRBV18 and TRBJ1-4, with D tentatively TRBD1 (6 bases). V lost 7 bases and J 3 bases, leaving 9 bases between the germline ends. The CDR3 is 13 amino acids. Germline assignment: CDR1 KGHSH and CDR2 LQKENI. As DNA, the CDR3 is TGTGCCAGCTTCGACAGGTCTAATGAAAAACTGTTTTTT. Its protein product is CASFDRSNEKLFF.

This chain uses TRBV28 with TRBJ1-1, with 7 bases fitting TRBD1. With 4 bases clipped from V and 5 bases from J, the junction kept 10 bases outside the gene matches. The CDR3 sequence is 15 residues long. CDR1 and CDR2 (germline): MDHEN, SYDVKM. The CDR3 sequence is CASSSTGGGRTEAFF. CDR3 nucleotide sequence: TGTGCCAGCAGTTCAACAGGAGGGGGCAGGACTGAAGCTTTCTTT. Supplemented by reference TRBV28 and TRBJ1-1, the full variable domain reads DVKVTQSSRYLVKRTGEKVFLECVQDMDHENMFWYRQDPGLGLRLIYFSYDVKMKEKGDIPEGYSVSREKKERFSLILESASTNQTSMYLCASSSTGGGRTEAFFGQGTRLTVV.

This clone was detected a few times. The chain employs TRBV11-2 and TRBJ2-7; 7 nucleotides match TRBD1. Germline V gene lookup returns CDR1 SGHAT and CDR2 FQNNGV. There are 15 residues in the CDR3. With V trimmed by 6 bases and J by 0 bases, 8 bases remained unmatched. Here the CDR3 reads CASRTPRDSSYEQYF. In DNA form, the CDR3 reads TGTGCCAGCAGAACCCCCCGGGACAGCTCCTACGAGCAGTACTTC.

V gene TRBV5-1 combines with J gene TRBJ2-7, with D perhaps matching TRBD1 (7 bases). Per the germline V gene, CDR1 is SGHRS and CDR2 is YFSETQ. The CDR3 runs 13 residues. The germline V and J ends were trimmed by 1 base and 6 bases, with 11 bases remaining between them. The chain's CDR3 is CASSLNRGLEQYV. CDR3 sequence (DNA): TGCGCCAGCAGCTTGAACAGGGGACTCGAGCAGTACGTC.

This clone has a handful of counts. The V and J genes are TRBV5-1 and TRBJ2-3, with D uncertain. V was pared by 6 bases and J by 0 bases, with 11 bases between. The CDR3 contains 14 residues. From germline, CDR1 is SGHRS and CDR2 YFSETQ. The DNA of the CDR3 is TGCGCCAGCACCTTCCAAGCTAGCACAGATACGCAGTATTTT. This gives the protein CASTFQASTDTQYF. Full variable domain (rest looked up from reference TRBV5-1 and TRBJ2-3): KAGVTQTPRYLIKTRGQQVTLSCSPISGHRSVSWYQQTPGQGLQFLFEYFSETQRNKGNFPGRFSGRQFSNSRSEMNVSTLELGDSALYLCASTFQASTDTQYFGPGTRLTVL.

V usage is TRBV5-4 and J usage is TRBJ2-3; no clear D gene. The V end was cut by 0 bases, the J end by 1 base, with 9 bases between. This CDR3 contains 15 residues. The germline CDR1 and CDR2 sequences are SGHNT and YYREEE (reference sequence). CDR3 protein: CASSLGPQGTDTQYF. CDR3 DNA: TGTGCCAGCAGCTTGGGGCCCCAGGGCACAGATACGCAGTATTTT.

The gene calls are TRBV28 and TRBJ1-1; perhaps TRBD1 as D (6 bases). Germline V lookup: CDR1 MDHEN, CDR2 SYDVKM. CDR3 length equals 13 residues. Trimming took 6 bases from V and 2 from J, leaving 10 bases between them. CDR3 in DNA: TGTGCCAGCAGCCTAGGGGGTAACACTGAAGCTTTCTTT. Amino acid sequence: CASSLGGNTEAFF.